This entry describes one T cell receptor beta chain. This clonotype showed up just a few times. Its cognate antigen has yet to be identified. It has no much larger one-base neighbor in the sample; base qualities were not kept. Library preparation employed RACE. Instrument used: NextSeq 500. During library preparation, unique molecular identifiers were attached to individual cDNA molecules so that TCRs could be counted in a quantitative, reproducible way. Each blood RNA sample was used to sequence both TCR alpha and TCR beta chains. The authors' analysis ran thus. The median number of TCRs per sample was approximately 96,000, ranging from 23,224 to 690,600. V, J and CDR3 annotation of the TCR reads was performed with the Decombinator software suite. Every sample was subsampled to the same number of TCRs (28,000) for the PS versus PT1 abundance plots. Expanded TCRs were defined as absent before sensitization and observed at least eight times at the 2-week time point. TCRdb took the public reads, trimmed them with fastp at Q25, ran MiXCR for clone calling and kept in-frame beta chains. Records with the same CDR3 protein are collapsed into one entry carrying the most frequent genes and DNA. It is TCRdb's table, rather than the study itself, that gives the V and J calls and clone size. Counted in this sample were a few hundred thousand distinct CDR3 sequences; approximately 5.8% of them appeared once. About 8.2% of the sample belongs to the ten largest clones.

The entry originates in a study of human T cells and chemical hapten exposure (dated by TCRdb to about 2021). Regarding the complete study: For sensitization, 2% DPC in acetone was applied to a 2 cm by 2 cm area of upper inner arm skin. For TCR sequencing, blood came from some 31 alopecia patients at anywhere from one to four time points (pre-sensitization, 2, 6 and 24 weeks). Libraries were pooled for sequencing, and per-sample TCR yields varied mainly because of small differences in library volumes within the pool. The mostly female patient cohort included alopecia areata with under or over 50% scalp involvement, alopecia totalis and alopecia universalis. Patch testing was performed on the upper back with Finn chambers containing 0.01% DPC, and the patch tests were scored after 6 days according to International Contact Dermatitis Research Group standards. In alopecia patients, the study followed how the peripheral blood TCR repertoire changed in vivo over primary and secondary sensitization to diphenylcyclopropenone (DPC), a hapten. Patient blood was sampled pre-sensitization (week 0) and at 2, 6 and about 24 weeks after DPC sensitization. Patients additionally received weekly therapeutic DPC doses to the scalp throughout the approximately 25-week study period. What the study reported, not specific to this receptor: Patch test score correlated positively with the number of PT1 expanded TCRs, reaching significance at thresholds 8, 16 and 32 but not at 4. Expanded TCRs formed significantly more large CDR3 similarity clusters than pre-sensitization or healthy control sets, consistent with antigen-driven responses. No change with DPC sensitization was found in the number of TCRs above 1 in 1000 frequency, and no evidence of global repertoire structure alterations was found. Because all patients had alopecia, a presumed autoimmune disease, the immune response of the patients might differ from that of healthy individuals. After repeated subsampling, changes were observed in the strength of the expansion versus patch-test correlation and in the threshold at which the correlation became significant.

According to the study, the label for this sample's time point signals: pre-sensitization, week 0. Per the publication, the treatment or condition label means: therapeutic diphenylcyclopropenone sensitization with weekly scalp DPC. At each patch-test visit, blood was drawn before the patch test was applied. Eligible patients were aged 18 to 70, diagnosed with alopecia, deemed suitable for DPC therapy, and excluded if pregnant. Total RNA was extracted from unfractionated whole blood that had been collected in Tempus Blood RNA tubes. Its CDR3 holds 12 amino acids, cysteine through phenylalanine. Only the CDR3 DNA stays, 36 bases, in frame from base 1. The germline V gene specifies LGHNT as CDR1 and FRNRAP as CDR2. V loses 2 bases, J loses 7 bases, and the germline ends lie 6 bases apart.

The chain links TRBV12-5 with TRBJ2-4; a confident D gene designation cannot be given. The origin of this receptor is a woman under 30 with alopecia areata. Some clones in this sample may be carry-over from other donors' samples. Sequencing used whole blood, obtained in connection with sensitization to the hapten diphenylcyclopropenone (DPC). The DNA reads TGTGCTAGTGGTTTGCAGGAGAACATTCAGTACTTC. It codes for CASGLQENIQYF.